This TCR beta chain originates from a study of blood T cell repertoires in COVID-19. CDR3 size: 12 residues. The germline V gene has CDR1 SGHRS and CDR2 YFSETQ. Trimming removed 0 bases from V and 8 bases from J, with 6 bases in between. TCRdb's copy holds only in-frame clones and misses some; the assay was immunoSEQ multiplex PCR. The table has fewer than 600,000 clones, 70% to 90% seen once. The chain recombines TRBV5-1 with TRBJ2-1; D gene uncertain. The TCR sequence derives from a woman in her forties who had recovered from COVID-19. The sample taken for sequencing was PBMCs or T cells enriched from blood (not recorded which). CDR3 residues: CASSLGAHEQFF. The CDR3 region has the DNA TGCGCCAGCAGCTTGGGAGCGCATGAGCAGTTCTTC. The entire variable domain, with the rest obtained from reference TRBV5-1 and TRBJ2-1, is as follows: KAGVTQTPRYLIKTRGQQVTLSCSPISGHRSVSWYQQTPGQGLQFLFEYFSETQRNKGNFPGRFSGRQFSNSRSEMNVSTLELGDSALYLCASSLGAHEQFFGPGTRLTVL.